This TCR beta chain was identified during a study of blood T cell repertoires in COVID-19. Study-wide background: Acute and convalescent COVID-19 samples came from the United States, Italy and Spain. From T cells, B-cell-depleted T cells, or PBMCs came the material, which was cDNA or gDNA.

The V and J ends lost 5 bases and 7 bases respectively, with 18 bases between them. The CDR3 loop spans 15 amino acids. Per germline, CDR1 LNHDA and CDR2 SQIVND (reference sequence). The method was immunoSEQ multiplex PCR; TCRdb's version includes in-frame clones alone and lacks a portion of them. The sample shows roughly 200,000 clones, roughly 89% of them seen only once. This chain uses TRBV19 with TRBJ1-5, with D possibly TRBD1 on 6 matching bases. Sequencing was carried out using peripheral blood. The clonotype was recovered from a man aged 60 to 69 who had recovered from COVID-19. The CDR3 nucleotides are TGTGCCAGTAGTTTCACAGGGCCCACGGAACAGCCCCAGCATTTT. This codes for CASSFTGPTEQPQHF.